This TCR beta chain was retrieved from a study of shared clonotypes between healthy human individuals. TCRdb's copy holds only in-frame clones and misses some; the assay was immunoSEQ multiplex PCR. The table includes roughly 1,800,000 clones, about 94% detected once. As defined, naive CD8 cells were CD45RO-negative and positively selected for CCR7, with terminally differentiated effector memory CD45RA+ cells excluded. Input material: naive CD8+ T cells sorted from blood. This clonotype originated in a young man in good health.

Here the CDR3 DNA reads TGTGCCAGCAGCCAGGGACAGGGTTGGAATCAGCCCCAGCATTTT. Its translation: CASSQGQGWNQPQHF. This chain connects TRBV5-6 to TRBJ1-5; 9 nucleotides agree with TRBD1. Germline V gene sequence: CDR1 SGHDT, CDR2 YYEEEE. J lost 4 bases, V lost 4 bases, and 6 bases had no gene match. The CDR3 covers 15 residues.